Listed below are T cell receptor beta chains from one sample, sequenced in a study of shared clonotypes between healthy human individuals. Assay used: immunoSEQ multiplex PCR; TCRdb lists only in-frame clones, some missing. The table includes over a million clones, roughly 80% detected once. Input material: memory CD4+ T cells sorted from blood. The receptor set was obtained from a man younger than 35 in good health. The CDR3 runs from the conserved cysteine through the conserved F or W. The D gene is left open where the match is weak. Expanded clones are given a class, and other clones once, few, many or no size at all.

clone_size: NA
j_call: TRBJ1-4
d_call: TRBD1
v_call: TRBV19
cdr3_nt: TGTGCCAGTAGTACGTTACCGGGACAGGTTTTACGAGAAAAACTGTTTTTT
cdr3_aa: CASSTLPGQVLREKLFF

clone_size: NA
j_call: TRBJ1-2
d_call: NA
v_call: TRBV5-1
cdr3_nt: TGCGCCAGCAGCTTGGTCCCCGGGCTTAACTATGGCTACACCTTC
cdr3_aa: CASSLVPGLNYGYTF

clone_size: NA
j_call: TRBJ1-6
d_call: NA
v_call: TRBV30
cdr3_nt: TGTGCCACCGGGGGGGCAGAGTCACCCCTCCACTTT
cdr3_aa: CATGGAESPLHF

clone_size: NA
j_call: TRBJ1-5
d_call: TRBD1
v_call: TRBV7-8
cdr3_nt: TGTGCCAGCAGCCCACTGACAGGGGTTGGTCAGCCCCAGCATTTT
cdr3_aa: CASSPLTGVGQPQHF

clone_size: NA
j_call: TRBJ1-4
d_call: NA
v_call: TRBV19
cdr3_nt: TGTGCCAGTAGTATCGGACGGATAGGCGGTGAAAAACTGTTTTTT
cdr3_aa: CASSIGRIGGEKLFF

clone_size: few
j_call: TRBJ1-6
d_call: NA
v_call: TRBV5-1
cdr3_nt: TGCGCCAGCAGCTTGGTGGGGGGGATCGGATCACCCCTCCACTTT
cdr3_aa: CASSLVGGIGSPLHF

clone_size: once
j_call: TRBJ2-3
d_call: TRBD2
v_call: TRBV7-6
cdr3_nt: TGTGCCAGCAGCTTAGATGTAGCGGGGACCGGGCATACGCAGTATTTT
cdr3_aa: CASSLDVAGTGHTQYF

clone_size: NA
j_call: TRBJ2-3
d_call: NA
v_call: TRBV7-9
cdr3_nt: TGTGCCAGCAGCTTCCCACCCCAGTATTTT
cdr3_aa: CASSFPPQYF

clone_size: NA
j_call: TRBJ2-7
d_call: NA
v_call: TRBV29-1
cdr3_nt: TGCAGCGTGCGGACCCTCACTACCTACGAGCAGTACTTC
cdr3_aa: CSVRTLTTYEQYF

clone_size: NA
j_call: TRBJ2-7
d_call: TRBD2
v_call: TRBV11-2
cdr3_nt: TGTGCCAGCAGCTTAGATCCAAGCGGGAGCGGCGAGCAGTACTTC
cdr3_aa: CASSLDPSGSGEQYF

clone_size: NA
j_call: TRBJ2-3
d_call: TRBD2
v_call: TRBV9
cdr3_nt: TGTGCCAGCAGCCTAGCCGCCACGGCGGGAGGGCCTGATACGCAGTATTTT
cdr3_aa: CASSLAATAGGPDTQYF

clone_size: NA
j_call: TRBJ2-2
d_call: TRBD1
v_call: TRBV7-6
cdr3_nt: TGTGCCAGCAGCACCCGACAGGGTTACACCGGGGAGCTGTTTTTT
cdr3_aa: CASSTRQGYTGELFF

clone_size: few
j_call: TRBJ2-5
d_call: NA
v_call: TRBV30
cdr3_nt: TGTGCCTGGAGTGAGCAAGAGACCCAGTACTTC
cdr3_aa: CAWSEQETQYF

clone_size: NA
j_call: TRBJ1-1
d_call: NA
v_call: TRBV5-6
cdr3_nt: TGTGCCAGCAGTTCGCTGGGGCAGAAGAACACTGAAGCTTTCTTT
cdr3_aa: CASSSLGQKNTEAFF

clone_size: NA
j_call: TRBJ1-2
d_call: TRBD1
v_call: TRBV18
cdr3_nt: TGTGCCAGCCTACGGACAGGATCCTATGGCTACACCTTC
cdr3_aa: CASLRTGSYGYTF

clone_size: once
j_call: TRBJ1-5
d_call: TRBD1
v_call: TRBV18
cdr3_nt: TGTGCCAGCTCACCTTCGGGACAGAACAATCAGCCCCAGCATTTT
cdr3_aa: CASSPSGQNNQPQHF

clone_size: few
j_call: TRBJ1-2
d_call: NA
v_call: TRBV30
cdr3_nt: TGTGCCTGGAGTGTGGCACTTAACTATGGCTACACCTTC
cdr3_aa: CAWSVALNYGYTF

clone_size: NA
j_call: TRBJ1-1
d_call: NA
v_call: TRBV6-6
cdr3_nt: TGTGCCAGCAGTTTCGACCTCTCAGTCGGGGACACTGAAGCTTTCTTT
cdr3_aa: CASSFDLSVGDTEAFF

clone_size: NA
j_call: TRBJ2-3
d_call: TRBD2
v_call: TRBV10-2
cdr3_nt: TGCGCCAGCAGGGACGCTAGCGGGGGTGGGTATACGCAGTATTTT
cdr3_aa: CASRDASGGGYTQYF

clone_size: once
j_call: TRBJ2-7
d_call: TRBD2
v_call: TRBV7-2
cdr3_nt: TGTGCCAGCAGCCCCGCGGGTACTAGCGTTTCCTACGAGCAGTACTTC
cdr3_aa: CASSPAGTSVSYEQYF

clone_size: many
j_call: TRBJ1-1
d_call: NA
v_call: TRBV21-1
cdr3_nt: TGTGCCAGCAGCTCACGGGCCAGGGGCGGCACTGAAGCTTTCTTT
cdr3_aa: CASSSRARGGTEAFF

clone_size: NA
j_call: TRBJ1-5
d_call: NA
v_call: TRBV2
cdr3_nt: TGTGCCAGCACCCCGGGGAATCAGCCCCAGCATTTT
cdr3_aa: CASTPGNQPQHF

clone_size: NA
j_call: TRBJ1-3
d_call: NA
v_call: TRBV30
cdr3_nt: TGTGCCTGGGGACAGCCCTCTGGAAACACCATATATTTT
cdr3_aa: CAWGQPSGNTIYF

clone_size: NA
j_call: TRBJ2-1
d_call: TRBD2
v_call: TRBV11-2
cdr3_nt: TGTGCCAGCAGCTTAGACGGGAGGGTTGACAATGAGCAGTTCTTC
cdr3_aa: CASSLDGRVDNEQFF

clone_size: NA
j_call: TRBJ2-2
d_call: NA
v_call: TRBV7-2
cdr3_nt: TGTGCCAGCAGCTTAGCCACAGTCACCGGGGAGCTGTTTTTT
cdr3_aa: CASSLATVTGELFF

clone_size: few
j_call: TRBJ2-2
d_call: NA
v_call: TRBV19
cdr3_nt: TGTGCCAGTAGTATCTTCCCTACGAACACCGGGGAGCTGTTTTTT
cdr3_aa: CASSIFPTNTGELFF

clone_size: NA
j_call: TRBJ2-7
d_call: NA
v_call: TRBV7-2
cdr3_nt: TGTGCCAGCAGCTTAGCTTCTCCCTACGAGCAGTACTTC
cdr3_aa: CASSLASPYEQYF

clone_size: NA
j_call: TRBJ2-7
d_call: TRBD2
v_call: TRBV11-2
cdr3_nt: TGTGCCAGCAGCCACCGGGGTAGCGGGAGGGAGCTATACTTC
cdr3_aa: CASSHRGSGRELYF

clone_size: NA
j_call: TRBJ2-1
d_call: TRBD2
v_call: TRBV10-3
cdr3_nt: TGTGCCATCAGTGAGGTAGCGGGGGCGGGTTACAATGAGCAGTTCTTC
cdr3_aa: CAISEVAGAGYNEQFF

clone_size: NA
j_call: TRBJ2-3
d_call: NA
v_call: TRBV7-2
cdr3_nt: TGTGCCAGCAGCTTAGATCGGTCCCTCCAAGCGGATACGCAGTATTTT
cdr3_aa: CASSLDRSLQADTQYF

clone_size: NA
j_call: TRBJ1-1
d_call: NA
v_call: TRBV6-5
cdr3_nt: TGTGCCAGCAGTTACGCCTGGGGGACTGAAGCTTTCTTT
cdr3_aa: CASSYAWGTEAFF

clone_size: NA
j_call: TRBJ1-2
d_call: TRBD1
v_call: TRBV19
cdr3_nt: TGTGCCAGTAGTTTTACAGGGGGCGACTATGGCTACACCTTC
cdr3_aa: CASSFTGGDYGYTF

clone_size: NA
j_call: TRBJ1-4
d_call: NA
v_call: TRBV6-6
cdr3_nt: TGTGCCAGCAGTTACCGACCGTGGGGGGCTAATGAAAAACTGTTTTTT
cdr3_aa: CASSYRPWGANEKLFF

clone_size: few
j_call: TRBJ1-5
d_call: NA
v_call: TRBV19
cdr3_nt: TGTGCCAGTAGTAAGGGCCCGGGTCAGCCCCAGCATTTT
cdr3_aa: CASSKGPGQPQHF

clone_size: NA
j_call: TRBJ2-2
d_call: TRBD1
v_call: TRBV19
cdr3_nt: TGTGCCAGTAGTATAGTAATCAGCCGGACAGGGGCCGGGGAGCTGTTTTTT
cdr3_aa: CASSIVISRTGAGELFF

clone_size: once
j_call: TRBJ2-1
d_call: TRBD2
v_call: TRBV5-8
cdr3_nt: TGTGCCAGCAGCTCCGGGACTAGCGGGACCAATGAGCAGTTCTTC
cdr3_aa: CASSSGTSGTNEQFF

clone_size: few
j_call: TRBJ2-5
d_call: NA
v_call: TRBV9
cdr3_nt: TGTGCCAGCAGCGTTTCGGACGGGATACGGGAGACCCAGTACTTC
cdr3_aa: CASSVSDGIRETQYF

clone_size: NA
j_call: TRBJ2-3
d_call: NA
v_call: TRBV4-1
cdr3_nt: TGCGCCAGCAGCCAAGTCCTGGGTTTTAGGAATACGCAGTATTTT
cdr3_aa: CASSQVLGFRNTQYF

clone_size: NA
j_call: TRBJ2-3
d_call: TRBD2
v_call: TRBV20-1
cdr3_nt: TGCAGTGCAGCGGGGGTAGATACGCAGTATTTT
cdr3_aa: CSAAGVDTQYF

clone_size: NA
j_call: TRBJ1-1
d_call: NA
v_call: TRBV20-1
cdr3_nt: TGCAGTGCTACCATAGGGGCTGAAGCTTTCTTT
cdr3_aa: CSATIGAEAFF

clone_size: once
j_call: TRBJ2-2
d_call: NA
v_call: TRBV9
cdr3_nt: TGTGCCAGCAGCACTCTCAGTGGGGAGCTGTTTTTT
cdr3_aa: CASSTLSGELFF

clone_size: NA
j_call: TRBJ2-6
d_call: NA
v_call: TRBV19
cdr3_nt: TGTGCCAGTAGTGGAAAAGGGGCCAACGTCCTGACTTTC
cdr3_aa: CASSGKGANVLTF

clone_size: NA
j_call: TRBJ2-7
d_call: TRBD2
v_call: TRBV7-2
cdr3_nt: TGTGCCAGCAGAGGAGGGAGGGTCGACGAGCAGTACTTC
cdr3_aa: CASRGGRVDEQYF

clone_size: NA
j_call: TRBJ2-2
d_call: TRBD2
v_call: TRBV7-2
cdr3_nt: TGTGCCAGCAGCTTAGTAGCGGGGACCACCGGGGAGCTGTTTTTT
cdr3_aa: CASSLVAGTTGELFF

clone_size: NA
j_call: TRBJ2-7
d_call: NA
v_call: TRBV9
cdr3_nt: TGTGCCAGCAGCCGGGACGGTCCCTACGAGCAGTACTTC
cdr3_aa: CASSRDGPYEQYF

clone_size: NA
j_call: TRBJ2-5
d_call: TRBD2
v_call: TRBV19
cdr3_nt: TGTGCCAGTAGTAGCGGGGGGGCCGGAGAGACCCAGTACTTC
cdr3_aa: CASSSGGAGETQYF